This entry is about one TCR beta chain. Its specific antigen is unknown. At one of its ends the junction is not consistent with the germline gene, which may arise from a read error. This specimen comes from a study of T cell responses to AZD1222 COVID-19 vaccine (dated by TCRdb to about 2021). Study-level background: AZD1222 recipients whose second dose came at about 4 weeks and those whose second dose came at about 12 weeks were combined into one group, since spike-specific TCR depth and breadth did not differ between the two schedules. TCR sequencing was performed for roughly 250 trial participants, of whom about 200 were given two doses of AZD1222 and some 26 were given two doses of MenACWY control vaccine. Trial participants were enrolled by age into 18-55, 56-69 and 70-plus year subgroups, with around 150, 28 and 57 TCR-sequenced participants respectively. The full study reports these points: The whole spike protein was spanned by vaccine-associated CD4 TCRs, and dominant responses were seen in regions 160-218 and 743-854. The 56-69-year group was small, and its depth increase did not reach significance, likely because of low power. Because no day 14 peak-response samples were available, repertoires were characterized only after the peak T cell response. Participants were mostly white British, with more females than males. The authors suggested clonal diversity may have been underestimated. Reportedly, close to half of the unique spike-specific TCRs recognized epitopes lying outside the regions that are mutated in the B.1.351 and B.1.1.7 variants. After two AZD1222 doses, both the breadth and the depth of spike-specific TCRs were significantly higher than at day 0 and than in MenACWY recipients. Conclusions about previously exposed vaccinees are limited, since just a handful of AZD1222 recipients were seropositive for SARS-CoV-2 at baseline.

Taken with the paper, the label for time point translates to: baseline before first vaccination. Samples from vaccinated people were obtained from the UK trials COV001 and COV002, which included a single-blind randomized controlled phase 2/3 trial of AZD1222 (ChAdOx1 nCoV-19) in healthy adults. For TCRbeta chain sequencing, PBMC samples from trial participants were taken at day 0 and at day 28 after the second dose. From the cysteine through the phenylalanine, the CDR3 covers 13 amino acids. Of all the DNA, just the CDR3 is kept, 39 bases in frame from base 1. In the germline V gene, CDR1 corresponds to MNHEY and CDR2 to SVGAGI. The CDR3 regions of human TCRbeta chains were subjected to immunosequencing. In the paper's pipeline: Repertoire TCRs were checked for matches against a reference library of SARS-CoV-2-specific TCRs that had been generated using the MIRA antigen-specificity platform. Breadth was defined as the fraction of unique TCRs that were SARS-CoV-2-associated. Depth was defined as the fraction of total T cells that were SARS-CoV-2-associated. Using the MIRA data, each spike-specific TCR was assigned both to the spike region to which the TCR was reactive and to a CD4 or CD8 class. Log10-transformed breadth and depth values were compared by one-way ANOVA with Sidak's multiple comparisons tests. TCRdb stores this immuneACCESS table with in-frame sequences only. Part of the clones is absent; in the studies checked, under half of the shortfall reflects unresolved V genes, and no reason is known for the rest. Clonal size and the V and J genes are those of that table, whereas D and trimming came from the DNA. In all, the sample holds some 150,000 clones, and about 91% of those were seen once. Around 2% of the sample goes to the ten largest clones.

The sequence derives from an adult in good health. This sample comprised peripheral blood, obtained on day 0 of AZD1222 vaccination. The V and J segments used are TRBV6-5 and TRBJ1-2, with TRBD1 as a weak D call on 5 bases. The DNA sequence is TGTGCCAGCCTCATGGGGGGGAACCGGGATCTAGCCTTC. Its protein reads: CASLMGGNRDLAF.